Reported below is one T cell receptor (beta chain). Its antigen is as yet unknown. This CDR3 has 15 residues. V lost 1 base and J 5 bases, leaving 15 bases between the germline ends. Germline V gene data show CDR1 as SGHRS and CDR2 as YFSETQ. Orbital computed tomography, thyroid ultrasound, serum thyroxine and TRAb, and clinical symptoms together informed the diagnoses. This sample is part of a study of T cells in Graves' hyperthyroidism and ophthalmopathy. General study points: A median about 6.2 months before onset, the model predicted ophthalmopathy. Among thyroid clonotypes expanded above 0.001, most also appeared in blood. A 13 V-J model separated ophthalmopathy from stable hyperthyroidism.

Amplification yielded TCR beta CDR3 regions, with RNA transcripts as the source. RT-PCR in the first round (using the HTBI primer set) targeted the TCR CDR3. TCRdb ran MiXCR on the multiplex PCR reads and lists one entry per CDR3 protein. The sample consists of about 570,000 distinct CDR3 sequences, under 60% of them appearing once. This clonotype was obtained from an adult woman with Graves' disease, either hyperthyroidism or ophthalmopathy (not recorded which). The chain is built from TRBV5-1 and TRBJ2-5, with D perhaps given as TRBD1 or TRBD2 (5 bases each). The specimen sequenced was peripheral blood or thyroid tissue (not recorded which). The CDR3, as DNA: TGCGCCAGCAGCTTGACAGGAGGCAACCTTGAGACCCAGTACTTC. This translates into CASSLTGGNLETQYF. Looking up the rest from reference TRBV5-1 and TRBJ2-5 gives the full variable domain: KAGVTQTPRYLIKTRGQQVTLSCSPISGHRSVSWYQQTPGQGLQFLFEYFSETQRNKGNFPGRFSGRQFSNSRSEMNVSTLELGDSALYLCASSLTGGNLETQYFGPGTRLLVL.